Below, 20 T cell receptor beta chains from the same sample are listed, as sequenced in a study of long-term antiretroviral therapy in people with HIV. The assay, immunoSEQ v3.0, was run at survey level. Generated by immunoSEQ multiplex PCR, the TCRdb table keeps only in-frame clones and is missing some. The sample holds tens of thousands of clones; around 93% are singletons and the top ten take 2.7%. The source material was unsorted PBMCs, sampled approximately 7.4 years after starting antiretroviral therapy. Receptor source: a man aged 50 to 60 with HIV.

This chain connects TRBV27 to TRBJ1-1; D perhaps matches TRBD1 (5 bases). Between the trimmed V and J ends, which lost 6 bases and 6 bases, there was a span of 14 bases. The germline gives CDR1 MNHEY, CDR2 SMNVEV (reference sequence). The CDR3 is 13 residues long. DNA of the CDR3: TGTGCCAGCAGCCGGCAGGGTTCGGCTGAAGCTTTCTTT. Its protein is CASSRQGSAEAFF.

This clone has a single count. V is TRBV30 and J is TRBJ1-1, with D perhaps matching TRBD1 (5 bases). V was clipped by 2 bases and J by 2 bases, with 12 bases between them. The CDR3 is 14 amino acids. Germline V gives CDR1 GTSNPN, CDR2 SVGIG (reference sequence). CDR3 DNA: TGTGCCTGGAGTCCAGGGACCAAAAACACTGAAGCTTTCTTT. Its protein product is CAWSPGTKNTEAFF.

V usage is TRBV10-2 and J usage is TRBJ2-3; possibly TRBD2 for D (5 bases). The CDR3 extends over 16 amino acids. CDR1 WSHSY and CDR2 SAAADI come from the germline V gene. Trimming took 5 bases from V and 0 from J, leaving 15 bases between them. CDR3: CASSNGRETSTDTQYF. DNA of the CDR3: TGCGCCAGCAGTAATGGACGGGAAACAAGCACAGATACGCAGTATTTT.

The chain is built from TRBV14 and TRBJ1-6; D is unclear. CDR3 length: 13 amino acids. In germline, CDR1 is SGHDN, CDR2 FVKESK. The V end was cut by 2 bases, the J end by 7 bases, with 6 bases between. CDR3 loop: CASSQTLNSPLHF. CDR3 DNA: TGTGCCAGCAGCCAAACGCTAAATTCACCCCTCCACTTT.

The J gene is TRBJ1-2, the V gene TRBV4-3; 7 bases map to TRBD1. CDR1 LGHNA and CDR2 YSLEER come from the germline V gene. There are 17 residues in the CDR3. V shed 3 bases and J 3 bases; nucleotides not matched to a gene: 13. Written as DNA, the CDR3 is TGCGCCAGCAGCCAGGACAGGTATTTATTTGAAGACTATGGCTACACCTTC. It translates to CASSQDRYLFEDYGYTF.

The chain couples TRBV29-1 to TRBJ1-1, with D hard to call. The germline V gene has CDR1 SQVTM and CDR2 ANQGSEA. The V end lost 4 bases, the J end lost 1 base, and 1 base lay between the germline ends. This CDR3 region has 10 residues. The CDR3 is CSVANTEAFF. In DNA, the CDR3 is TGCAGCGTTGCGAACACTGAAGCTTTCTTT.

The chain couples TRBV6-5 to TRBJ2-1; D is possibly TRBD1 (7 bases). This CDR3 is built from 13 residues. Trimming pared 6 bases from V and 7 bases from J, leaving 13 bases between. From germline, CDR1 is MNHEY and CDR2 SVGAGI. DNA for the CDR3: TGTGCCAGCAGGCGGGACAGATCAAATGAGCAGTTCTTC. It encodes CASRRDRSNEQFF.

The J gene is TRBJ2-1, the V gene TRBV10-3, with D tentatively TRBD1 or TRBD2 (5 bases each). Germline values: CDR1 ENHRY, CDR2 SYGVKD. CDR3 length: 13 amino acids. V was cut by 2 bases and J by 9 bases, with 11 bases left in between. This CDR3 is CAISEGGLSEQFF. CDR3 nucleotides: TGTGCCATCAGTGAGGGGGGTCTGAGTGAGCAGTTCTTC.

The chain links TRBV29-1 to TRBJ1-4; maybe TRBD1 (5 bases). This CDR3 is 13 amino acids long. The V end lost 7 bases, the J end lost 2 bases, and 11 bases lay between the germline ends. Germline V CDR1 and CDR2: SQVTM, ANQGSEA. This CDR3 is CSAQGGTNEKLFF. Here the CDR3 DNA reads TGCAGCGCTCAGGGTGGGACTAATGAAAAACTGTTTTTT.

The genes are TRBV29-1 and TRBJ1-2, with 7 nucleotides matching TRBD1. From germline, CDR1 is SQVTM and CDR2 ANQGSEA. The CDR3 is made up of 15 amino acids. V trimming: 6 bases; J trimming: 1 base; junction bases outside the gene matches: 11. The CDR3 here is CSVFNRDSHNYGYTF. CDR3 DNA sequence: TGCAGCGTATTCAACCGGGACAGCCATAACTATGGCTACACCTTC.

This sequence joins TRBV9 and TRBJ1-1; D uncertain. This CDR3 contains 13 residues. CDR1 and CDR2 from the germline V gene are SGDLS and YYNGEE. The V gene lost 0 bases and the J gene lost 3 bases, with 6 bases spanning the gap. The CDR3 protein is CASSVASDTEAFF. CDR3 coding DNA: TGTGCCAGCAGCGTAGCTTCGGACACTGAAGCTTTCTTT.

The J gene is TRBJ2-5, the V gene TRBV4-3, with a possible D match to TRBD1 (6 bases). V was cut by 0 bases and J by 3 bases, with 11 bases left in between. This CDR3 has 15 amino acids. Germline CDR1 reads LGHNA; CDR2 reads YSLEER. CDR3 sequence: CASSQDFTGKETQYF. As DNA, the CDR3 is TGCGCCAGCAGCCAAGATTTTACAGGGAAAGAGACCCAGTACTTC.

J is TRBJ2-3 and V is TRBV9; 10 positions match TRBD1. Trimming cost V 4 bases and J 1 base; bases outside gene matches: 12. The CDR3 covers 18 residues. Germline V gene data show CDR1 as SGDLS and CDR2 as YYNGEE. CDR3 DNA sequence: TGTGCCAGCAGCCGACAGGGGGCCTTTACTTATGGCACAGATACGCAGTATTTT. Protein: CASSRQGAFTYGTDTQYF.

The chain couples TRBV11-3 to TRBJ2-3; unclear D gene. This CDR3 has 15 amino acids. With 4 bases removed from V and 0 bases from J, the gap between germline ends came to 11 bases. Germline V gene lookup returns CDR1 SGHNT and CDR2 YENEEA. The CDR3 here is CASSSNLRSTDTQYF. The CDR3 coding sequence is TGTGCCAGCAGCTCTAACCTTCGTAGCACAGATACGCAGTATTTT.

The chain has TRBV18 and TRBJ1-2; D is undetermined. The ends were cut back, 5 bases at V and 3 bases at J, with 10 bases in the middle. The germline V gene encodes CDR1 KGHSH and CDR2 LQKENI. This CDR3 is built from 13 residues. In DNA form, the CDR3 reads TGTGCCAGCTCAGCGGACGGACACTATGGCTACACCTTC. Translation gives CASSADGHYGYTF.

CDR3 nucleotides: TGTGCCAGTAGTACAGGTGGAAACACCATATATTTT. Translation gives CASSTGGNTIYF. The rearrangement uses TRBV19 and TRBJ1-3; unclear D gene. CDR3 length: 12 amino acids. V lost 4 bases, J lost 3 bases, and 4 bases lay in between. CDR1 LNHDA and CDR2 SQIVND come from the germline V gene (reference sequence).

The chain uses TRBV6-5 and TRBJ2-2; D may be TRBD1 (6 bases). Germline V gene lookup returns CDR1 MNHEY and CDR2 SVGAGI. The CDR3 is made up of 16 amino acids. Trimming cost V 0 bases and J 2 bases, with 10 bases left between them. The CDR3 DNA reads TGTGCCAGCAGTTACTCGACGGGACAAAACACCGGGGAGCTGTTTTTT. Translated, it gives CASSYSTGQNTGELFF.

CDR3 nucleotides: TGTGCCAGCAGCTTGAGGGACAACTCCTACGAGCAGTACTTC. Protein: CASSLRDNSYEQYF. The J gene is TRBJ2-7, the V gene TRBV5-4; possible D gene TRBD1, 6 bases. The V end lost 1 base, the J end lost 0 bases, and 8 bases lay between the germline ends. This CDR3 spans 14 amino acids. Germline assignment: CDR1 SGHNT and CDR2 YYREEE (reference sequence).

V and J are TRBV5-1 and TRBJ1-1; D is uncertain. Per the germline V gene, CDR1 is SGHRS and CDR2 is YFSETQ. V lost 2 bases and J lost 0, with 5 bases in between. The CDR3 runs 13 residues. The CDR3 sequence: CASSLTLNTEAFF. The CDR3 DNA follows: TGCGCCAGCAGCTTAACGCTGAACACTGAAGCTTTCTTT.

The chain combines TRBV5-5 with TRBJ2-3; TRBD1 agrees at 7 bases. The CDR3 runs 14 residues. After removal of 2 bases from V and 6 bases from J, the junction contained 6 bases not matched to a gene. Looked up from germline, CDR1 is SGHKS and CDR2 is YYEKEE (reference sequence). In nucleotides, the CDR3 is TGTGCCAGCAGCTTCCGGACAGGCGGGGATACGCAGTATTTT. This gives the protein CASSFRTGGDTQYF.